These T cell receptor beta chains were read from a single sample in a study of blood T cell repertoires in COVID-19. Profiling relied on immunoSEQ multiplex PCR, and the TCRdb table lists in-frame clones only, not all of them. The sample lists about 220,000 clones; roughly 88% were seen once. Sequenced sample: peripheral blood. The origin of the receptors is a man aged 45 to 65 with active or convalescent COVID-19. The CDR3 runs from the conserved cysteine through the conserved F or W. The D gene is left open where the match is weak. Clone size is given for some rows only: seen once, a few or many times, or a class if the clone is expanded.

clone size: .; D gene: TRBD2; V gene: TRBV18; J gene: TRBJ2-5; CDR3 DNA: TGTGCCAGCTCGCCTGGACTAGCGGAAGAGACCCAGTACTTC; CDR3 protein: CASSPGLAEETQYF
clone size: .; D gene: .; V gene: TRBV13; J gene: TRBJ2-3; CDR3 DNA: TGTGCCAGCAGCTTTCCGTACTTTAGCGGAAAAAGCACAGATACGCAGTATTTT; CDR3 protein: CASSFPYFSGKSTDTQYF
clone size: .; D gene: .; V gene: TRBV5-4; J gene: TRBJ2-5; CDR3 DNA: TGTGCCAGCCAGGGGCAGGGCGGAGAGACCCAGTACTTC; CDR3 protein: CASQGQGGETQYF
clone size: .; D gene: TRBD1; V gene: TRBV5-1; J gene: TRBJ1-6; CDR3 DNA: TGCGCCAGCAGCTCGGACAGGGCGGACAATTCACCCCTCCACTTT; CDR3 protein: CASSSDRADNSPLHF
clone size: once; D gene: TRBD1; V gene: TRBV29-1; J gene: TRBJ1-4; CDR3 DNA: TGCAGCGTTGCTGGGACAGGGCTATCTAATGAAAAACTGTTTTTT; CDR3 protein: CSVAGTGLSNEKLFF
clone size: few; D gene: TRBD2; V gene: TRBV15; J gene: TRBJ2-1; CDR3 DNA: TGTGCCACCAGCACGGGACTAGCGGGAGGAATTGAGCAGTTCTTC; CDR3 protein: CATSTGLAGGIEQFF
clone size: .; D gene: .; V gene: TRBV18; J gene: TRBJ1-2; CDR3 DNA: TGTGCCAGCTCACCTCATCCGGGGTTCAGCTATGGCTACACCTTC; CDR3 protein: CASSPHPGFSYGYTF
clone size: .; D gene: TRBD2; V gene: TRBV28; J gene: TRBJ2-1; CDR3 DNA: TGTGCCAGCAGTGGGGGGGTAAGACTAGCGGGAGCGACTGAGCAGTTCTTC; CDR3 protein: CASSGGVRLAGATEQFF
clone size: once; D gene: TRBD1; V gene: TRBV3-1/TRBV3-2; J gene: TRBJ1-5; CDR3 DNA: TGTGCCAGCAACCAAGCTCTGGGACAGGTACCTCAGCCCCAGCATTTT; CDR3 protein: CASNQALGQVPQPQHF
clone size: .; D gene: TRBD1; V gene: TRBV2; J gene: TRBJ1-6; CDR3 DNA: TGTGCCAGCAGTTTCCGGGACAGTTCTTCACCCCTCCACTTT; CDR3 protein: CASSFRDSSSPLHF
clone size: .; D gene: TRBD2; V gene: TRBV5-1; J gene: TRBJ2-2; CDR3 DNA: TGCGCCAGTGGGACTAGCGGGGCAACCGGGGAGCTGTTTTTT; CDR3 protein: CASGTSGATGELFF
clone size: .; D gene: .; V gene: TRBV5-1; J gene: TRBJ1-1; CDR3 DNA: TGCGCCAGCAAGTGGGACAAGGATCACATGAACACTGAAGCTTTCTTT; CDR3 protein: CASKWDKDHMNTEAFF
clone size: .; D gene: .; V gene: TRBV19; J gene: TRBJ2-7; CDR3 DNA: TGTGCCAGTAGTAAGACAGAGAACTCCTACGAGCAGTACTTC; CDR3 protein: CASSKTENSYEQYF
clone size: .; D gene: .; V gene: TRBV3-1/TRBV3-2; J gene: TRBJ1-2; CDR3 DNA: TGTGCCAGCAGCCAAGCGAGGTTCCGCAGGGGCCTGAACTATGGCTACACCTTC; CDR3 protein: CASSQARFRRGLNYGYTF
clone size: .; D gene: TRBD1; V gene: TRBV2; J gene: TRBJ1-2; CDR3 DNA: TGTGCCAGCGAGGGACAGGTGGATGGCTACACCTTC; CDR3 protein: CASEGQVDGYTF
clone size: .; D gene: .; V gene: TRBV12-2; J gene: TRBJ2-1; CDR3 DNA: TGTGCAAGTCGGGGCCACAGGTCCTCCGGCCATGAGCAGTTCTTC; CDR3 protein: CASRGHRSSGHEQFF
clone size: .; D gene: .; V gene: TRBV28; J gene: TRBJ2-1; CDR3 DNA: TGTGCCAGCAGTTTATCCGGGACATATTCCTACAATGAGCAGTTCTTC; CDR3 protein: CASSLSGTYSYNEQFF
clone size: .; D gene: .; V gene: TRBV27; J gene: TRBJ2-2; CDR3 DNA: TGTGCCAGCAGTTACTCTGGGAGCCCCGGGTCTAAAGGGACCGGGGAGCTGTTTTTT; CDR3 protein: CASSYSGSPGSKGTGELFF
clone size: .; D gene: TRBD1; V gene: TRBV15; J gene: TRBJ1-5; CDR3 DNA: TGTGCCACCAGCAGAGACCCACCGGGACAGGGGAGGGGCAATCAGCCCCAGCATTTT; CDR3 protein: CATSRDPPGQGRGNQPQHF
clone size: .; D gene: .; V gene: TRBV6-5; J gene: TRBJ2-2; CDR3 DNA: TGTGCCAGCAGTTGGGGGGGCGACACCGGGGAGCTGTTTTTT; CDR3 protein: CASSWGGDTGELFF
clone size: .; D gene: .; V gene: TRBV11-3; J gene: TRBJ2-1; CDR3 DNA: TGTGCCAGCAGCTCCGGAGGGCCGCAGTTCTTC; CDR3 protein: CASSSGGPQFF
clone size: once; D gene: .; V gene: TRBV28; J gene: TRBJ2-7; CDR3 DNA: TGTGCCAGCAGTTCTGAAGGGGGAAGTCCCTACGAGCAGTACTTC; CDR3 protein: CASSSEGGSPYEQYF
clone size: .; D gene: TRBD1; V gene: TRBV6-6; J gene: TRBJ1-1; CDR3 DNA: TGTGCCAGCAGTAGATCGACAGGGGATCTCACTGAAGCTTTCTTT; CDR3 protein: CASSRSTGDLTEAFF
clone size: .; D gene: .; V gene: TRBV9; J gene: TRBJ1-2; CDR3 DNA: TGTGCCAGCAGCGGCGATCGGGAAGTCTATGGCTACACCTTC; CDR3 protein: CASSGDREVYGYTF
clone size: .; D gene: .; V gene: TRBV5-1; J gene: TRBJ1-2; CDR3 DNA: TGCGCCAGCAGCTTGGCCGGGGTAGGGCAGGGGTCCGGCTACACCTTC; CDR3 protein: CASSLAGVGQGSGYTF
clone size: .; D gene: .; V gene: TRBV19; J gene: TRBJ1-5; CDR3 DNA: TGTGCCAGTACGGCACAGATATTCTATAGCAATCAGCCCCAGCATTTT; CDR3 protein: CASTAQIFYSNQPQHF
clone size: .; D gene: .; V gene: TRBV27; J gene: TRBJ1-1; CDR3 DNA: TGTGCCAGCAGTTCAATGGGCGAGGGGAACACTGAAGCTTTCTTT; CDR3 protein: CASSSMGEGNTEAFF
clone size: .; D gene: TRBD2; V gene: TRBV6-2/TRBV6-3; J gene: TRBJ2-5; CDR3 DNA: TGTGCCAGCAGTTACCGACTAGCCGAACAAGAGACCCAGTACTTC; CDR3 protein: CASSYRLAEQETQYF
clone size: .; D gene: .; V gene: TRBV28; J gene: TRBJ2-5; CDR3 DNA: TGTGCCGTCCTCCAGACGGGGTCGGTAGAGACCCAGTACTTC; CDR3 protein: CAVLQTGSVETQYF
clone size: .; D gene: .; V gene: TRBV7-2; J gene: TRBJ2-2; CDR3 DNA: TGTGCCAGCAGCCCCATGTCCCAGGGAAACACCGGGGAGCTGTTTTTT; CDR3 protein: CASSPMSQGNTGELFF
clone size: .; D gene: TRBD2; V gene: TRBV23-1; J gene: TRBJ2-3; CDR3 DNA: TGCGCCAGCAGTCAAGGGAGCGGGAGTGCAGATACGCAGTATTTT; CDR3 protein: CASSQGSGSADTQYF
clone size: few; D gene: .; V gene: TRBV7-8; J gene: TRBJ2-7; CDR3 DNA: TGTGCCAGCAGCTTAGTTGGGGCGTCCTACGAGCAGTACTTC; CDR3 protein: CASSLVGASYEQYF
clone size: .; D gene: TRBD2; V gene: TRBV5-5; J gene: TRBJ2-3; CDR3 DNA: TGTGCCAGCAGCTTGGCTAGCGGTGCATCAGATACGCAGTATTTT; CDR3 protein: CASSLASGASDTQYF
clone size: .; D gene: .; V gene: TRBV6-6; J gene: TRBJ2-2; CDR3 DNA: TGTGCCAGCGGGGGCGGGAGAAACACCGGGGAGCTGTTTTTT; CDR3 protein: CASGGGRNTGELFF
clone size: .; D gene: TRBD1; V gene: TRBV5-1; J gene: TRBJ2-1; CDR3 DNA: TGCGCCAGCAGCGGAGGGACAGGGGATGAGCAGTTCTTC; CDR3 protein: CASSGGTGDEQFF
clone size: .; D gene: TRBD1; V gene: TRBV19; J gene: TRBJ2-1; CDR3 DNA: TGTGCCAGTAGGGTGCTAGGGACAGGGGGCAACAATGAGCAGTTCTTC; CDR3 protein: CASRVLGTGGNNEQFF
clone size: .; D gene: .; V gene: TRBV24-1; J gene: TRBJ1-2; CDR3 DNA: TGTGCCACCAGTGATTTGAAGGCAGGGCCCCACTATGGCTACACCTTC; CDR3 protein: CATSDLKAGPHYGYTF
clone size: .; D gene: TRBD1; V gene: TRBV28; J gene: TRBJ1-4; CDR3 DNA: TGTGCCAGCAGTGGGACAGGAAATAATGAAAAACTGTTTTTT; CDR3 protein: CASSGTGNNEKLFF
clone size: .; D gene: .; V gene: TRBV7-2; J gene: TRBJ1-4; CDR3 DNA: TGTGCCAGCAGCTTAGCGCTAGGGGTTTATGAAAAACTGTTTTTT; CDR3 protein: CASSLALGVYEKLFF
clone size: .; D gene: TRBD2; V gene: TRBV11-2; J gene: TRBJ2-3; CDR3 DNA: TGTGCCAGCAGCTTAGACCTAAGACTAGCGGGGGCGGGAGATACGCAGTATTTT; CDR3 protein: CASSLDLRLAGAGDTQYF
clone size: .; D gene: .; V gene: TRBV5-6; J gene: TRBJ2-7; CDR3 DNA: TGTGCCAGCAGCTTGGGACAGGTGCCGGGTCTGTACTTC; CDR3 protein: CASSLGQVPGLYF
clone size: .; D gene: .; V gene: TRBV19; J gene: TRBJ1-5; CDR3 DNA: TGTGCCAGTAGTATAGTGGCAGTTAGCAATCAGCCCCAGCATTTT; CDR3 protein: CASSIVAVSNQPQHF
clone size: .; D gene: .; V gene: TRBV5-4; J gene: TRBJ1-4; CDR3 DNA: TGTGCCAGCAGCTTGACGGCCACAGCAACTAATGAAAAACTGTTTTTT; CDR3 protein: CASSLTATATNEKLFF
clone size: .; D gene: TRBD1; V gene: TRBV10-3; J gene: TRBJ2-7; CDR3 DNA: TGTGCCATCAGAGATACCGGGACAGGGATTCACGAGCAGTACTTC; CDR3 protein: CAIRDTGTGIHEQYF
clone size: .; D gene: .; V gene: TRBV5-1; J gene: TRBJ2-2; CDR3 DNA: TGCGCCAGCAGCTTACAGGGTGCGGACACCGGGGAGCTGTTTTTT; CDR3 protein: CASSLQGADTGELFF
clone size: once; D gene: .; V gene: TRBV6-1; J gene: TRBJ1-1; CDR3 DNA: TGTGCCAGCAGTGAAGGAGCGGCAGATGTAGAAGCTTTCTTT; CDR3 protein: CASSEGAADVEAFF
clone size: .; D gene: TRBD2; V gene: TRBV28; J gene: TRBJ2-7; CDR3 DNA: TGTGCCAGCAGACGCCCGGGGGGGACTATCCCAACTTACTCCTACGAGCAGTACTTC; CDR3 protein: CASRRPGGTIPTYSYEQYF
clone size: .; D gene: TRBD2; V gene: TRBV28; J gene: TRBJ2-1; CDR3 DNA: TGTGCCAGCAGTCCAGGACTAGCGGGGGTGTATGAGCAGTTCTTC; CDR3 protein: CASSPGLAGVYEQFF
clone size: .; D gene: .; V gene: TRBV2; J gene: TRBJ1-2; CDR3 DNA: TGTGCCAGCAGTGGATCCCCGCGGAGTGGCTACACCTTC; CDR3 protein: CASSGSPRSGYTF
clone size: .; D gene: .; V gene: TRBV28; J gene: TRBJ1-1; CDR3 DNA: TGTGCCAGCAGAGGGGTGAACACTGAAGCTTTCTTT; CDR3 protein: CASRGVNTEAFF
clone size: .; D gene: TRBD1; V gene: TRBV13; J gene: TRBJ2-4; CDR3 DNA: TGTGCCAGCAGCTTGACAGGGTCCAAAAACATTCAGTACTTC; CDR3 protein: CASSLTGSKNIQYF
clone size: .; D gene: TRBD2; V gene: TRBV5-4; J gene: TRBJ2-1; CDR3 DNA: TGTGCCAGCAGCTTTAGCGGGGACAAGAATGAGCAGTTCTTC; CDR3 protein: CASSFSGDKNEQFF
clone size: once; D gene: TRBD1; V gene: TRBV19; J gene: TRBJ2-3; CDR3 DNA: TGTGCCACCAACAGGGGAACAGATACGCAGTATTTT; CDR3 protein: CATNRGTDTQYF
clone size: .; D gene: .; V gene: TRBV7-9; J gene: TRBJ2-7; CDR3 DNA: TGTGCCAGCAGCCGACTCCTTGGCAGCGTTAACTCCTACGAGCAGTACTTC; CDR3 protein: CASSRLLGSVNSYEQYF
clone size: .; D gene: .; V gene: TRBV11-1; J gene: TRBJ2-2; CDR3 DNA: TGTGCCAGCAGCTTAGCCCTTTACACCGGGGAGCTGTTTTTT; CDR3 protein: CASSLALYTGELFF
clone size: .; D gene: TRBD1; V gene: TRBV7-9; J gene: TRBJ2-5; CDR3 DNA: TGTGCCAGCAGCCCGCAACAGGGGTTGGCGACCCAGTACTTC; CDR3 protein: CASSPQQGLATQYF
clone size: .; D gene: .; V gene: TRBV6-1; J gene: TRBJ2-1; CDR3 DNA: TGTGCCAGCAGTGAACGTGAGACAGGATACAATGAGCAGTTCTTC; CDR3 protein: CASSERETGYNEQFF
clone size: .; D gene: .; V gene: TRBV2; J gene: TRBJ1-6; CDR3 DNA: TGTGCCAGCGGCAACAGGGTTAACTATAATTCACCCCTCCACTTT; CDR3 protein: CASGNRVNYNSPLHF
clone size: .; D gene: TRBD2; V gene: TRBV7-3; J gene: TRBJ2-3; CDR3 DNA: TGTGCCAGCAGCCAGGGACTAGCGGGGACAGATACGCAGTATTTT; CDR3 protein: CASSQGLAGTDTQYF